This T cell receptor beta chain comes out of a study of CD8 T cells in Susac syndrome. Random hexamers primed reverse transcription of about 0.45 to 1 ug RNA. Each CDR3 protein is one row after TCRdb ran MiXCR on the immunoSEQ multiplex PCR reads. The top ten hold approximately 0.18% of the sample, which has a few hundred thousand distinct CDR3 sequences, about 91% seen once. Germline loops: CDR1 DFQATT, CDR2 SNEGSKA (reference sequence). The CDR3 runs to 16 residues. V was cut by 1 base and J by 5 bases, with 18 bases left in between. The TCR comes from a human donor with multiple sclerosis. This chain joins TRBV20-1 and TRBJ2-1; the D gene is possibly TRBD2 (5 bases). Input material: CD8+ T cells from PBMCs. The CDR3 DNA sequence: TGCAGTGCTAGAGTCCGGAGGCTAGCATTCAACAATGAGCAGTTCTTC. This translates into CSARVRRLAFNNEQFF.